The following is a T cell receptor beta chain sequence with its context. Its cognate antigen is unknown. Molecular barcoding with unique molecular identifiers was used for the TCRbeta library. TCRdb redid the calling of the PCR reads with MiXCR, one entry per CDR3 protein. The sample carries 440,000 or so distinct CDR3 sequences, roughly 44% recorded once. This entry is derived from a study of T-cell reconstitution after alpha-beta-depleted transplantation in children. Study-level findings and limits: Approximately two months post-transplant, alpha-beta T cells reportedly originated from several hundred expanded graft clones. TCRbeta diversity was high at day 60 in some patients (a result of surviving recipient T cells and thymic progenitors). One year post-transplant, T-cell counts and diversity were largely derived from T cells produced anew.

There are 16 residues in the CDR3. The V end was cut by 2 bases, the J end by 8 bases, with 19 bases between. Germline CDR1 and CDR2: MDHEN and SYDVKM. This chain links TRBV28 with TRBJ2-1; D might be TRBD2 (5 bases). The sequences come from PBMCs, collected before TCRalphabeta/CD19-depleted stem cell transplant. This TCR derives from a girl aged 2 to 10 with aplastic anemia, due to receive a stem cell transplant. The CDR3 DNA follows: TGTGCCAGCAGTTTAAGTCGACCAGCGGTCTTCGATGAGCAGTTCTTC. This sequence encodes CASSLSRPAVFDEQFF.